A selection of T cell receptor beta chains follows, all from one sample in a study of patients and donors after allogeneic stem cell transplantation. Each CDR3 protein gets one entry after TCRdb re-called the RT-PCR reads with MiXCR. Of about a million distinct CDR3 sequences in the sample, roughly 18% were seen once. Material for sequencing was blood, either unsorted or a sorted T cell fraction (not recorded which). The receptors shown here come from a human donor who was either an allogeneic HSCT recipient or a stem cell or donor lymphocyte infusion donor (not recorded which). It is not recorded whose cells these are; they may come from a transplant donor. The CDR3 runs from the conserved cysteine through the conserved F or W. D genes are given only for firm matches. Clone sizes are given selectively: once, few, many, or a class where the clone is expanded.

J: TRBJ2-7
V: TRBV3-1
D: TRBD1
length: 16
size: -
CDR3: CASSQGLRDRIYEQYF
DNA: TGTGCCAGCAGCCAAGGGTTGCGGGACAGGATCTACGAGCAGTACTTC

J: TRBJ2-2
V: TRBV19
D: TRBD2
length: 15
size: -
CDR3: CASSPGGLVIGELFF
DNA: TGTGCCAGTAGTCCTGGGGGACTAGTAATTGGGGAGCTGTTTTTT

J: TRBJ1-5
V: TRBV6-2/TRBV6-3
D: -
length: 14
size: -
CDR3: CASRPEWGRQPQHF
DNA: TGTGCCAGCAGACCCGAGTGGGGGCGTCAGCCCCAGCATTTT

J: TRBJ2-7
V: TRBV12-3/TRBV12-4
D: TRBD1
length: 17
size: few
CDR3: CATSARSGTGVSYEQYF
DNA: TGTGCCACGTCCGCCCGGTCCGGGACAGGGGTATCCTACGAGCAGTACTTC

J: TRBJ2-7
V: TRBV7-9
D: TRBD1
length: 12
size: -
CDR3: CASSLTGEEQYF
DNA: TGTGCCAGCAGCTTAACAGGGGAAGAGCAGTACTTC

J: TRBJ1-2
V: TRBV18
D: -
length: 13
size: -
CDR3: CASSPDRFEYYTF
DNA: TGTGCCAGCTCACCCGACAGGTTCGAGTACTACACCTTC

J: TRBJ2-3
V: TRBV20-1
D: -
length: 17
size: once
CDR3: CSARHTALASGPDTQYF
DNA: TGCAGTGCTAGACATACCGCGCTAGCGTCGGGTCCGGATACGCAGTATTTT

J: TRBJ2-6
V: TRBV30
D: -
length: 13
size: once
CDR3: CAWSVGAANVLTF
DNA: TGTGCCTGGAGTGTAGGGGCGGCCAACGTCCTGACTTTC

J: TRBJ1-1
V: TRBV6-5
D: -
length: 14
size: few
CDR3: CASSYSRESTEAFF
DNA: TGTGCCAGCAGTTATTCGAGGGAGTCCACTGAAGCTTTCTTT

J: TRBJ2-7
V: TRBV4-2
D: TRBD2
length: 15
size: few
CDR3: CASSQQAGDTYEQYF
DNA: TGTGCCAGCAGCCAACAGGCGGGAGATACCTACGAGCAGTACTTC

J: TRBJ2-7
V: TRBV2
D: TRBD2
length: 18
size: few
CDR3: CASRTLPSGRISSYEQYF
DNA: TGTGCCAGCAGGACCCTGCCTAGCGGGAGGATAAGCTCCTACGAGCAGTACTTC

J: TRBJ2-7
V: TRBV7-2
D: -
length: 17
size: -
CDR3: CASSLARQTGISYEQYF
DNA: TGTGCCAGCAGCTTAGCCCGGCAAACAGGGATTTCCTACGAGCAGTACTTC

J: TRBJ1-6
V: TRBV15
D: -
length: 15
size: few
CDR3: CATSREDVSNSPLHF
DNA: TGTGCCACCAGCAGAGAGGACGTGTCCAATTCACCCCTCCACTTT

J: TRBJ2-6
V: TRBV20-1
D: -
length: 13
size: few
CDR3: CSAGPGPESVLTF
DNA: TGCAGTGCGGGGCCGGGACCGGAGAGCGTCCTGACTTTC

J: TRBJ2-7
V: TRBV7-9
D: -
length: 13
size: -
CDR3: CASSPLIRDEQYF
DNA: TGTGCCAGCAGCCCTTTAATCCGGGACGAGCAGTACTTC

J: TRBJ2-7
V: TRBV4-3
D: -
length: 15
size: few
CDR3: CASSQAGLQSYEQYF
DNA: TGCGCCAGCAGCCAAGCGGGACTGCAATCCTACGAGCAGTACTTC

J: TRBJ2-7
V: TRBV12-3/TRBV12-4
D: -
length: 12
size: many
CDR3: CASSLGGQEQYF
DNA: TGTGCCAGCAGTTTAGGAGGACAGGAGCAGTACTTC

J: TRBJ2-6
V: TRBV29-1
D: -
length: 15
size: -
CDR3: CSVEVRGSGANVLTF
DNA: TGCAGCGTTGAAGTGAGGGGTAGTGGGGCCAACGTCCTGACTTTC

J: TRBJ2-3
V: TRBV7-8
D: TRBD2
length: 16
size: -
CDR3: CASSLATSVFTDTQYF
DNA: TGTGCCAGCAGCTTAGCGACTAGCGTCTTCACAGATACGCAGTATTTT

J: TRBJ1-6
V: TRBV6-1
D: TRBD1
length: 14
size: -
CDR3: CASRRDSNNSPLHF
DNA: TGTGCCAGCAGGAGGGACAGTAATAATTCACCCCTCCACTTT

J: TRBJ2-7
V: TRBV27
D: -
length: 16
size: -
CDR3: CASRTRGGLNSYEQYF
DNA: TGTGCCAGCAGAACTAGGGGAGGACTGAACTCCTACGAGCAGTACTTC

J: TRBJ2-7
V: TRBV4-3
D: -
length: 14
size: -
CDR3: CASSQDEDSYEQYF
DNA: TGCGCCAGCAGCCAAGATGAGGACTCCTACGAGCAGTACTTC

J: TRBJ1-2
V: TRBV5-1
D: -
length: 13
size: -
CDR3: CASSFGAQYGYTF
DNA: TGCGCCAGCAGCTTTGGGGCCCAATATGGCTACACCTTC

J: TRBJ1-5
V: TRBV5-1
D: TRBD1
length: 14
size: -
CDR3: CASSTGQTNQPQHF
DNA: TGCGCCAGCAGTACGGGACAGACAAATCAGCCCCAGCATTTT

J: TRBJ2-3
V: TRBV5-1
D: -
length: 14
size: -
CDR3: CASSVTAGTDTQYF
DNA: TGCGCCAGCAGCGTGACAGCTGGCACAGATACGCAGTATTTT

J: TRBJ1-1
V: TRBV5-6
D: -
length: 13
size: -
CDR3: CASSSGVGSEAFF
DNA: TGTGCCAGCAGCTCAGGTGTGGGTTCTGAAGCTTTCTTT

J: TRBJ2-3
V: TRBV25-1
D: TRBD2
length: 23
size: -
CDR3: CASSEYVSPGLAARGASTDTQYF
DNA: TGTGCCAGCAGTGAATATGTATCCCCGGGACTAGCGGCCCGGGGGGCTAGCACAGATACGCAGTATTTT

J: TRBJ2-2
V: TRBV15
D: TRBD1
length: 14
size: -
CDR3: CATSTGQEAGELFF
DNA: TGTGCCACCAGCACAGGACAGGAAGCCGGGGAGCTGTTTTTT

J: TRBJ1-4
V: TRBV7-8
D: TRBD1
length: 16
size: few
CDR3: CASSYTGAVTNEKLFF
DNA: TGTGCCAGCAGCTACACAGGGGCCGTAACTAATGAAAAACTGTTTTTT

J: TRBJ2-7
V: TRBV12-3/TRBV12-4
D: -
length: 11
size: few
CDR3: CASGAGSEQYF
DNA: TGTGCCAGCGGGGCCGGGAGCGAGCAGTACTTC

J: TRBJ1-2
V: TRBV7-9
D: -
length: 16
size: -
CDR3: CASSLAMDSANYGYTF
DNA: TGTGCCAGCAGCTTAGCCATGGACAGTGCTAACTATGGCTACACCTTC

J: TRBJ2-1
V: TRBV9
D: TRBD2
length: 14
size: many
CDR3: CASSVGSGSDEQFF
DNA: TGTGCCAGCAGCGTAGGTAGCGGGAGCGATGAGCAGTTCTTC

J: TRBJ2-7
V: TRBV12-3/TRBV12-4
D: TRBD2
length: 16
size: few
CDR3: CASRFYGTSGSYEQYF
DNA: TGTGCCAGCAGATTCTATGGGACTAGCGGGTCGTACGAGCAGTACTTC

J: TRBJ2-5
V: TRBV6-1
D: TRBD1
length: 14
size: -
CDR3: CASKRGQGMETQYF
DNA: TGTGCCAGCAAAAGGGGACAGGGCATGGAGACCCAGTACTTC

J: TRBJ1-2
V: TRBV15
D: -
length: 15
size: -
CDR3: CATSRERGGANGYTF
DNA: TGTGCCACCAGCAGAGAGAGGGGGGGGGCGAATGGCTACACCTTC

J: TRBJ1-5
V: TRBV20-1
D: -
length: 14
size: few
CDR3: CSARDRREGQPQHF
DNA: TGCAGTGCTAGAGATCGGAGGGAGGGACAGCCCCAGCATTTT